This T cell receptor beta chain was captured by sequencing in a study of regulatory T cells in long-lasting Graves disease. Study conclusions and caveats: Analyses excluded thyroid tissue, covering peripheral blood alone.

As to this clonotype: The antigen remains unidentified.

With iRepertoire HTBI primers and Arm-PCR of CDR3 regions, TCR beta libraries were built. TCRdb re-called the multiplex PCR reads through MiXCR, storing one row per CDR3 protein. The profile shows over 200,000 distinct CDR3 sequences, 18% of them singletons. Time point reported: newly diagnosed GD, antithyroid drugs for less than 3 months. Scientists built the TCR library using RNA that was extracted from PBMCs. The same sample was also studied in work on T cells in Graves' hyperthyroidism and ophthalmopathy.

This material consisted of peripheral blood mononuclear cells (PBMCs), taken at new diagnosis, from a patient treated with antithyroid drugs. This receptor was identified in a woman in her 30s with Graves disease.

CDR3 in DNA: TGTGCCAGCAGCTTCGGAGCGGAGACCCAGTACTTC. This codes for CASSFGAETQYF. The J gene is TRBJ2-5, the V gene TRBV7-2; D unclear. CDR3 length: 12 amino acids. Germline V gene lookup returns CDR1 SGHTA and CDR2 FQGNSA. The ends were cut back, 3 bases at V and 5 bases at J, with 7 bases in the middle.